What follows are 5 T cell receptor beta chains derived from one specimen sequenced in a study of T cells in Graves' hyperthyroidism and ophthalmopathy. RNA transcripts provided the source from which TCR beta CDR3 regions were amplified. The HTBI primer set served for first-round RT-PCR of the TCR CDR3. TCRdb processed the multiplex PCR reads anew with MiXCR; each CDR3 protein has one entry. This sample carries hundreds of thousands of distinct CDR3 sequences, roughly 37% of them seen once, and the ten largest clones take around 10%. The sample comprised blood. The receptors originated from a man aged 18 to 30 with Graves' hyperthyroidism.

Regarding this clonotype: No conserved phenylalanine or tryptophan is present at the end of the CDR3, so a read error is the likely explanation. The limits of the CDR3 on the DNA are not certain, so only TCRdb's listed CDR3 is given. The chain recombines TRBV2 with TRBJ1-4. Per germline, CDR1 SNHLY and CDR2 FYNNEI. The CDR3 contains 12 residues when both ends are counted. CDR3: CASSDRLGRGGY.

In this sample, this clonotype turned up a few times. This chain links TRBV28 with TRBJ2-7; D is tentatively TRBD1 or TRBD2 (5 bases each). Trimming cost V 7 bases and J 4 bases, with 20 bases left between them. This CDR3 comprises 15 residues. Germline V lookup: CDR1 MDHEN, CDR2 SYDVKM. The CDR3 loop is CASNLRGSGSYEQYF. For the CDR3, the DNA is TGTGCCAGCAACCTGCGCGGGTCAGGGTCTTACGAGCAGTACTTC.

This clonotype has at least ten counts. In DNA, the CDR3 is TGCAGCGTTGTCCCCCTCGACAGGGGGGAAAGTCAAGCTTTCTTT. Its protein product is CSVVPLDRGESQAFF. The V call is TRBV29-1, the J call TRBJ1-1; 9 positions agree with TRBD1. Per germline, CDR1 SQVTM and CDR2 ANQGSEA. CDR3 length equals 15 residues. Unmatched junction bases numbered 15, after V lost 4 bases and J lost 9 bases.

Only a few counts were recorded for this clonotype. This chain joins TRBV12-3 or TRBV12-4 and TRBJ2-2; weak D call: TRBD2 (6 bases). Trimming removed 5 bases from V and 5 bases from J, with 9 bases in between. CDR3 size: 13 residues. As DNA, the CDR3 is TGTGCCAGCAGTATGGGAGGAACCGGGGAGCTGTTTTTT. This translates into CASSMGGTGELFF.

The chain combines TRBV14 with TRBJ2-5; TRBD2 might be the D (5 bases). V gave up 6 bases and J gave up 5 bases, with 16 bases separating them. The CDR3 runs 14 residues. Germline V gene sequence: CDR1 SGHDN, CDR2 FVKESK. CDR3 residues: CASRHSGDGETQYF. The CDR3 DNA is TGTGCCAGCAGGCATTCCGGGGATGGGGAGACCCAGTACTTC.